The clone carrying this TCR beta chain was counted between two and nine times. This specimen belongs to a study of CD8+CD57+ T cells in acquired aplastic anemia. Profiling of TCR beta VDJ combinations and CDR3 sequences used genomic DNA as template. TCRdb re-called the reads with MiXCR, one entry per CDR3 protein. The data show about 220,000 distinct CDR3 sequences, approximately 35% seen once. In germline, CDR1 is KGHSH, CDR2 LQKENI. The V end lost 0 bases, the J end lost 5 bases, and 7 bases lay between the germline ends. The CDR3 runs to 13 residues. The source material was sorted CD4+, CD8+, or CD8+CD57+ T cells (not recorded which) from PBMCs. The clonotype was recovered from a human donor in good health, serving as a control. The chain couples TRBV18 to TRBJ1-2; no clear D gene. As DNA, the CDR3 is TGTGCCAGCTCACCACCCTCCAGATATGGCTACACCTTC. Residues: CASSPPSRYGYTF.